This T cell receptor (beta chain) was identified in a study of cytomegalovirus exposure and HLA in healthy donors (TCRdb year 2017). Regarding the research as a whole: An earlier analysis of approximately 640 of the donors reported more than 250 Gb of sequence data and 117 million unique TCR beta sequences from 190 million or so T cells. In the later analysis, no new phenotypic data were used to find candidate immune exposures; instead, reliance was placed on TCR beta sequences and their occurrence across donors. A later genetic analysis used genome-wide SNP genotypes for about 60% of the 666 donors, treating that subset as a discovery cohort. To predict cytomegalovirus infection status, the study brought together high-throughput TCR immunosequencing, statistical association of individual TCRs with disease status, and machine learning. On average, around 240,000 unique TCR beta nucleotide sequences were sequenced per donor among more than 350 genotyped donors of the cohort, with 15% to 20% of those sequences being non-productive. A handful of DR-DQ haplotypes were handled as single units for association and clustering because linkage in the cohort was strong. Besides the first cohort of 666 subjects, a separate validation cohort made up of roughly 120 different subjects was used. In an earlier analysis of around 540 of the donors, high-throughput TCR beta sequencing was used to judge whether each TCR beta V gene segment behaved as functional or pseudogenic. The genetic ancestry cluster associated with self-reported Caucasian donors included approximately 85% of the roughly 360 genotyped donors. Every repertoire in the discovery cohort had been generated on one and the same sequencing platform. Donor age, sex, ethnicity and CMV serostatus were compiled together with the repertoire data. Class I and class II HLA loci were covered by the typing at four-digit resolution. An early release that covered around 590 HLA-typed donors contained approximately 300 gigabases of sequencing data and some 87 million unique TCR sequences. In a later analysis, previously published TCR beta repertoires from several hundred donors were re-analyzed and high-resolution HLA genotyping was added so that TCR occurrence patterns could be studied. The study was designed to test whether signatures of past pathogen exposure could be identified by cataloging public T cell receptors. Typing coverage varied by locus: roughly 629-640 donors for A, B, C, DRB1 and DQB1; roughly 500 for DQA1; over 600 for DPA1; approximately 490 for DPB1. The study profiled the T cell repertoires of about 720 subjects by immunosequencing and related them to cytomegalovirus serostatus.

This clone was found a few times. There is no known antigen for this receptor. No base quality values were provided; no much bigger clone lies one nucleotide off. The CDR3, cysteine through phenylalanine, is 11 amino acids long. The CDR3 DNA has 33 bases and is translated from base 1. Reading the germline V gene (reference sequence) gives CDR1 DFQATT and CDR2 SNEGSKA. V is cut by 8 bases and J by 3 bases, and the space between the germline ends is 10 bases. Study-level results and caveats: Broadly in line with IMGT annotations, most TCR beta V segments showed up in productive rearrangements about 87% or about 30% of the time in an earlier analysis of several hundred of the donors. In a later genetic analysis, a missense DCLRE1C variant was associated with V-gene and J-gene trimming of TCR beta chains, and the association was replicated in an independent cohort. The presence/absence analyses assumed that sequencing depth was roughly uniform across donors, and that assumption may not be true. The only immune exposure information available for the cohort was CMV serostatus. The classifier was reported to diagnose cytomegalovirus status with high specificity and sensitivity in both the original cohort and the validation cohort. The authors suggested that the approach could potentially be generalized to other disease states and immunological phenotypes. While some public TCRs were present in many individuals, most TCR sequences turned up only very rarely across donors. A further reported finding was that TCR beta sequences accurately predicted the HLA-A and HLA-B alleles for most subjects in the first cohort. At a false discovery rate of 0.05, a later analysis linked roughly 17,000 TCR beta sequences to specific HLA alleles. According to a later analysis, parvovirus B19, influenza, CMV and Epstein-Barr virus appeared linked to several top co-occurrence clusters. In a later analysis, HLA-associated TCR beta chains showed more clonal expansion and lower generation probabilities than non-associated chains that were equally common. When HLA alleles, especially DR and DQ, strongly co-occurred, attributing TCR associations to individual alleles was difficult. Correlated functional status among segregating V segments might reflect linkage disequilibrium, but an unknown experimental factor could not be ruled out. A cluster of highly shared sequence variants was judged likely to represent a technical artifact of the sequencing pipeline. The 87-base-pair reads could not distinguish some IMGT-functional V segments, including TRBV6-2 and TRBV6-3, so those segments were excluded. Only TCR beta chains were sequenced in this cohort, and the absence of alpha or paired-chain data limited detectable features. According to a later genetic analysis, donors in an Asian-associated ancestry cluster had fewer N-insertions in productive TCRs than the approximately 670-donor mean. Because HLA typing was unavailable for some donors at each locus, only the typed subset was used in association tests. In a later analysis, the rate of TCR association differed among HLA loci, with DRB1 alleles having the most associated TCRs and HLA-C alleles having the fewest. Most CMV-associated TCR beta chains appeared to be HLA-restricted in a later analysis, and the HLA associations seemed to be driven largely by CMV exposure. In vitro tests confirmed that a few of the cytomegalovirus-associated TCR beta chains recognize cytomegalovirus antigens. In the study, 150 to 200 TCR beta chains were listed as associated with cytomegalovirus. The earlier analysis of some 560 of the donors excluded 15 to 20 rarely observed V segments, including chromosome 9 orphons, because counts were too low.

In total, 500 to 700 healthy bone marrow donors made up the cohort. At the time of sampling, all cohort members were nominally healthy, though unrecorded immune exposures were likely present. The donor tested CMV seronegative, placing the donor among the roughly 400 seronegative members of the cohort. Each donor provided a peripheral blood sample, and peripheral blood mononuclear cells were used for TCR beta sequencing. The Qiagen DNeasy Blood Extraction Kit was used to extract genomic DNA from the blood cell samples. The receptor library was made with the immunoSEQ multiplex PCR assay. For the multiplex PCR, a mixture combining 60 forward primers for TCR Vbeta segments and 13 reverse primers for TCR Jbeta segments was used. The CDR3 region of rearranged TCR beta genes was amplified from genomic DNA by a multiplex PCR assay. Amplified TCR beta libraries were sequenced as 87-base-pair reads on the Illumina HiSeq System. Regarding the original processing steps: A later analysis counted about 82 million unique TCR beta chains across the 550 to 700 repertoires, and 10 million to 12 million of these chains were shared by at least two donors. Raw reads were error-corrected and collapsed into unique sequences with a nearest-neighbor algorithm that merged closely related sequences to remove PCR and sequencing errors. Alignment of CDR3 sequences to IMGT reference sequences was used to assign V, D and J gene segments. For a sequence to be retained, a match of at least six nucleotides was required to both a V gene segment and a J gene segment. Rearrangements were called productive when the CDR3 lacked stop codons and stayed in frame with V and J; all others were non-productive. CDR3 was defined by IMGT convention, running from the second conserved V-encoded cysteine to the conserved J-encoded phenylalanine. In an earlier analysis of just under 600 of the donors, sequences lacking an unambiguous match to a single V gene segment were excluded. In an earlier analysis of several hundred of the donors, V segments were called functional above 56.7% productive rearrangements and were called segregating when the between-donor standard deviation exceeded 5%. To diagnose cytomegalovirus status from the catalog of TCR beta chain sequences, a statistical classification framework was built. In a later analysis, V and J genes were assigned by comparing TCR nucleotide sequences against IMGT/GENE-DB human TR gene sequences. The TCRdist pipeline was used in a later analysis to assign CDR3 sequences and most-parsimonious VDJ recombination scenarios. In a later analysis, each TCR beta chain was defined by its CDR3 amino acid sequence together with its V-gene family, and reads without a unique V-gene family were excluded. In a later analysis, 450 to 600 highly shared, low-generation-probability nucleotide sequences were removed to address suspected cross-contamination and a sequencing artifact. For each public chain, a later analysis derived a clonal expansion index from normalized ranks of inferred template counts within each repertoire. Generation probabilities in a later analysis came from a VDJ recombination model fitted to out-of-frame rearrangements, and those results were checked against IGoR. In a later analysis, hypergeometric tests were used to score TCR-TCR, TCR-HLA and TCR-CMV co-occurrence, with a repertoire-size bias correction applied to TCR pairs. To estimate false discovery rates, a later analysis permuted the HLA or CMV assignments 20 times. In a later analysis, co-occurring TCRs were grouped using DBSCAN, with TCRdist sequence similarity added in when clustering inside HLA-allele-positive subsets. Co-occurrence clustering excluded repertoires with fewer than 30,000 or more than 120,000 public chains, plus five with anomalous nucleotide sharing. TCRdb obtained this table from immuneACCESS and retained in-frame rearrangements with V and J assigned. These tables miss some clones; where compared with another copy, unresolved V genes account for less than half of the shortfall, and the remainder is unexplained. That table gives V, J and clone size, and the DNA gave D and trimming. The sample table shows 150,000 to 180,000 clones, and approximately 84% are seen once. The ten top clones hold roughly 2.4% of the sample.

The sequence was collected from a woman younger than 30 in good health and CMV-seronegative. The sample consisted of PBMCs. The chain links TRBV20-1 with TRBJ1-2; TRBD1 could be the D gene, as 6 bases match. The nucleotide sequence reads TGCAGTCTCCCAGGGGACTATGGCTACACCTTC. Translated, this gives CSLPGDYGYTF.